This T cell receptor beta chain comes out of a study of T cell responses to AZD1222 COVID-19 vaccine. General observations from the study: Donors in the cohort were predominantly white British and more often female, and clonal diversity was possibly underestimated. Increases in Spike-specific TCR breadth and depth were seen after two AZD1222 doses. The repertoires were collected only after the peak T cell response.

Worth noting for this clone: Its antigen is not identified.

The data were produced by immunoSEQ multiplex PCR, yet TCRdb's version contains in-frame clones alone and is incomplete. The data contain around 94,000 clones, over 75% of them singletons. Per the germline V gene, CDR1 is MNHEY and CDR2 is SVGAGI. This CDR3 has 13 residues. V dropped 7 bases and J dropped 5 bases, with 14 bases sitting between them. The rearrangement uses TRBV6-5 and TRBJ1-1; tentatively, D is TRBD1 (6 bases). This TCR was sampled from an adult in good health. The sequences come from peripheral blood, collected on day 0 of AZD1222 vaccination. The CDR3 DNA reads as TGTGCCAGCATCTCAACAGGGTGGACTGAAGCTTTCTTT. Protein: CASISTGWTEAFF.